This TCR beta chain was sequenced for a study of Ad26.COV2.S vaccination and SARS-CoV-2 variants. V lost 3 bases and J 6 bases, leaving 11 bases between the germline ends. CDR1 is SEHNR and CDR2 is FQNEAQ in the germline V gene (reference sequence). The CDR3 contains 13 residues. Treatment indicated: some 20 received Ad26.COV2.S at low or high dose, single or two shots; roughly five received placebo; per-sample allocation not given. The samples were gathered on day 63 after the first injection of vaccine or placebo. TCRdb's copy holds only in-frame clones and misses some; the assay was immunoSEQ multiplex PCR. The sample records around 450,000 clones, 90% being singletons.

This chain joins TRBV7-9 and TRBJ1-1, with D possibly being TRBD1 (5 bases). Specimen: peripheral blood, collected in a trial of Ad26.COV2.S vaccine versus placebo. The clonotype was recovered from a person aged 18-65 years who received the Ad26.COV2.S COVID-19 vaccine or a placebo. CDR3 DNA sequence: TGTGCCAGCAGCTTGACAGTCGACCCTGAAGCTTTCTTT. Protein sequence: CASSLTVDPEAFF.